These T cell receptor beta chains were read from a single sample in a study of T-cell reconstitution after alpha-beta-depleted transplantation in children. TCRdb recomputed calls from the PCR reads with MiXCR, one row per CDR3 protein. The table records a few hundred thousand distinct CDR3 sequences, roughly two fifths of them present only once. Here the sequenced sample was PBMCs, taken before TCRalphabeta/CD19-depleted stem cell transplant. The receptors here all came from a girl aged 2-10 years with aplastic anemia, due to receive a stem cell transplant. Each CDR3 is given with its conserved first and last residue. D genes are given only for firm matches. Size is omitted from some rows. Given values are once, few, many or a class for expanded clones.

clone_size: few; d_call: TRBD1; j_call: TRBJ2-5; v_call: TRBV12-3/TRBV12-4; cdr3_nt: TGTGCCAGCAGTTTGGGGACAGTTCAAGAGACCCAGTACTTC; cdr3_aa: CASSLGTVQETQYF
clone_size: once; d_call: -; j_call: TRBJ2-7; v_call: TRBV29-1; cdr3_nt: TGCAGCGTTGAAGCGCCAGGGGTCTACGAGCAGTACTTC; cdr3_aa: CSVEAPGVYEQYF
clone_size: few; d_call: TRBD1; j_call: TRBJ1-2; v_call: TRBV29-1; cdr3_nt: TGCAGCGGGCGACAGGGGACATATGGCTACACCTTC; cdr3_aa: CSGRQGTYGYTF
clone_size: few; d_call: -; j_call: TRBJ1-1; v_call: TRBV6-1; cdr3_nt: TGTGCCAGCAGTCCCTTTGACGGTTTGAACACTGAAGCTTTCTTT; cdr3_aa: CASSPFDGLNTEAFF
clone_size: many; d_call: TRBD1; j_call: TRBJ1-2; v_call: TRBV5-1; cdr3_nt: TGCGCCAGCAGTCCGGACAGGGGGTATGGCTACACCTTC; cdr3_aa: CASSPDRGYGYTF
clone_size: -; d_call: -; j_call: TRBJ2-5; v_call: TRBV20-1; cdr3_nt: TGCAGTGCTAGACCCCCCCAAGAGACCCAGTACTTC; cdr3_aa: CSARPPQETQYF
clone_size: -; d_call: -; j_call: TRBJ2-3; v_call: TRBV5-1; cdr3_nt: -; cdr3_aa: CASSFWRGGIPDTQYF
clone_size: many; d_call: -; j_call: TRBJ1-2; v_call: TRBV5-1; cdr3_nt: TGCGCCAGCAGCGGGGACCCCTCCATCTATGGCTACACCTTC; cdr3_aa: CASSGDPSIYGYTF
clone_size: -; d_call: -; j_call: TRBJ2-5; v_call: TRBV7-2; cdr3_nt: TGTGCCAGCAGCTTCGGGGGCAACCAAGAGACCCAGTACTTC; cdr3_aa: CASSFGGNQETQYF
clone_size: -; d_call: -; j_call: TRBJ2-7; v_call: TRBV5-1; cdr3_nt: TGCGCCAGCAGCTTGTCGGGAACCCCCTCCTACGAGCAGTACTTC; cdr3_aa: CASSLSGTPSYEQYF
clone_size: few; d_call: TRBD2; j_call: TRBJ2-2; v_call: TRBV5-8; cdr3_nt: TGTGCCAGCAGCTACGGACTAGCGGGTACCACCGGGGAGCTGTTTTTT; cdr3_aa: CASSYGLAGTTGELFF
clone_size: many; d_call: -; j_call: TRBJ1-1; v_call: TRBV20-1; cdr3_nt: TGCAGTGCCTATAACAGGGAGTTCACTGAAGCTTTCTTT; cdr3_aa: CSAYNREFTEAFF
clone_size: once; d_call: TRBD2; j_call: TRBJ2-7; v_call: TRBV20-1; cdr3_nt: TGCAGTGCTTGTACTATTAGCGGGGCCCTTTACGAGCAGTACTTC; cdr3_aa: CSACTISGALYEQYF
clone_size: -; d_call: TRBD1; j_call: TRBJ1-5; v_call: TRBV20-1; cdr3_nt: TGCAGTGCTACAAACCGGGACAGGGGGGCTCAGCCCCAGCATTTT; cdr3_aa: CSATNRDRGAQPQHF
clone_size: -; d_call: TRBD1; j_call: TRBJ2-4; v_call: TRBV7-2; cdr3_nt: TGTGCCAGCAGCTTAGGAGGGACAGGGGTGTGCAAAAACATTCAGTACTTC; cdr3_aa: CASSLGGTGVCKNIQYF
clone_size: -; d_call: TRBD2; j_call: TRBJ2-3; v_call: TRBV9; cdr3_nt: TGTGCCAGCAGCGTAGAGGGCGGGAGGGCCTCAGATACGCAGTATTTT; cdr3_aa: CASSVEGGRASDTQYF
clone_size: many; d_call: TRBD2; j_call: TRBJ2-5; v_call: TRBV9; cdr3_nt: TGTGCCAGCAGCGTAGCTCCGACTAGCGGGAGGGAGACCCAGTACTTC; cdr3_aa: CASSVAPTSGRETQYF
clone_size: -; d_call: -; j_call: TRBJ1-2; v_call: TRBV6-5; cdr3_nt: TGTGCCAGCAGTTACGGAGGGGGAAATGGCTACACCTTC; cdr3_aa: CASSYGGGNGYTF
clone_size: few; d_call: -; j_call: TRBJ1-1; v_call: TRBV20-1; cdr3_nt: TGCAGTGCTAGACGGGACCGAAACACTGAAGCTTTCTTT; cdr3_aa: CSARRDRNTEAFF
clone_size: -; d_call: -; j_call: TRBJ2-6; v_call: TRBV15; cdr3_nt: TGTGCCACCAGCAGAGCCGAATCTGGGGCCAACGTCCTGACTTTC; cdr3_aa: CATSRAESGANVLTF
clone_size: many; d_call: TRBD1; j_call: TRBJ2-7; v_call: TRBV7-9; cdr3_nt: TGTGCCAGCAGCTCGGGACAGGTCGCAGAAGAGCAGTACTTC; cdr3_aa: CASSSGQVAEEQYF
clone_size: -; d_call: -; j_call: TRBJ1-1; v_call: TRBV3-1; cdr3_nt: TGTGCCAGCAGCCAAGAGGGGAGGAACACTGAAGCTTTCTTT; cdr3_aa: CASSQEGRNTEAFF
clone_size: many; d_call: TRBD2; j_call: TRBJ2-1; v_call: TRBV5-1; cdr3_nt: TGCGCCAGCAGCAGACTAACTAGCGGGAGATACAATGAGCAGTTCTTC; cdr3_aa: CASSRLTSGRYNEQFF
clone_size: -; d_call: -; j_call: TRBJ2-7; v_call: TRBV12-3/TRBV12-4; cdr3_nt: TGTGCCAGCAGTTGGGCGGAGGCCTCCTACGAGCAGTACTTC; cdr3_aa: CASSWAEASYEQYF
clone_size: -; d_call: TRBD2; j_call: TRBJ2-7; v_call: TRBV27; cdr3_nt: TGTGCCAGCAGTCCCGGCGGCGGGAGGGTGTCCGAGCAGTACTTC; cdr3_aa: CASSPGGGRVSEQYF
clone_size: -; d_call: -; j_call: TRBJ1-1; v_call: TRBV20-1; cdr3_nt: TGCAGTGCTAGAGTGGGCGGGAACACTGAAGCTTTCTTT; cdr3_aa: CSARVGGNTEAFF
clone_size: -; d_call: -; j_call: TRBJ1-1; v_call: TRBV19; cdr3_nt: TGTGCCAGTAGTCGTCTGGGGAACACTGAAGCTTTCTTT; cdr3_aa: CASSRLGNTEAFF
clone_size: -; d_call: TRBD1; j_call: TRBJ2-2; v_call: TRBV5-1; cdr3_nt: TGCGCCAGCAGCCTTACAGGGGGCCAGGGTACCGGGGAGCTGTTTTTT; cdr3_aa: CASSLTGGQGTGELFF
clone_size: many; d_call: TRBD1; j_call: TRBJ2-5; v_call: TRBV10-3; cdr3_nt: TGTGCCACGGGACAGGGGGCGGACCAAGAGACCCAGTACTTC; cdr3_aa: CATGQGADQETQYF
clone_size: -; d_call: -; j_call: TRBJ2-7; v_call: TRBV27; cdr3_nt: TGTGCCAGCAGTCCCGGGACTCGATCCCACGAGCAGTACTTC; cdr3_aa: CASSPGTRSHEQYF
clone_size: -; d_call: -; j_call: TRBJ1-3; v_call: TRBV12-3/TRBV12-4; cdr3_nt: TGTGCCAGCAGTTCTTATGATTTATTCTCTGGAAACACCATATATTTT; cdr3_aa: CASSSYDLFSGNTIYF
clone_size: -; d_call: TRBD1; j_call: TRBJ1-4; v_call: TRBV6-1; cdr3_nt: TGTGCCAGCAGTCCACCCCCGGGACAGACAAATGAAAAACTGTTTTTT; cdr3_aa: CASSPPPGQTNEKLFF
clone_size: -; d_call: -; j_call: TRBJ1-2; v_call: TRBV2; cdr3_nt: TGTGCCAGCCAACCCCGGACACTTTTTAACTATGGCTACACCTTC; cdr3_aa: CASQPRTLFNYGYTF
clone_size: many; d_call: TRBD1; j_call: TRBJ2-7; v_call: TRBV3-1; cdr3_nt: TGTGCCAGCAGCCAAGGGACAGGGGACTACGAGCAGTACTTC; cdr3_aa: CASSQGTGDYEQYF
clone_size: many; d_call: TRBD2; j_call: TRBJ2-7; v_call: TRBV28; cdr3_nt: TGTGCCAGCAGTCGACTAGCGGGGGCCTACGAGCAGTACTTC; cdr3_aa: CASSRLAGAYEQYF